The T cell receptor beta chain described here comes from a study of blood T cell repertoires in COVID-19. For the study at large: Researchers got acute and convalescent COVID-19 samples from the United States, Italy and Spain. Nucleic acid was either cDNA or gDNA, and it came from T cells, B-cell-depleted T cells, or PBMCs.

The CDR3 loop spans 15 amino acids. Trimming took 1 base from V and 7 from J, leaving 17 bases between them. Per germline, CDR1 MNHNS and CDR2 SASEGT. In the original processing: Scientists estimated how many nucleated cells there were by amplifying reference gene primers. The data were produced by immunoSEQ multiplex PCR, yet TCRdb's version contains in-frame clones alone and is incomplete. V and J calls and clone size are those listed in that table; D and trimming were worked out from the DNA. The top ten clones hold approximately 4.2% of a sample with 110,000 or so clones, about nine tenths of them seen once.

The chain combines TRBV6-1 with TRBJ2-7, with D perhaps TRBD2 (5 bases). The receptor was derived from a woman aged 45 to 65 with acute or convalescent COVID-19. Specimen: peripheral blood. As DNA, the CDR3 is TGTGCCAGCAGTGAAGAGGACTTCCCTGTATCGGAGCAGTACTTC. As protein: CASSEEDFPVSEQYF.